These 17 T cell receptor beta chains came from one sample sequenced in a study of shared clonotypes between healthy human individuals. Libraries were prepared by immunoSEQ multiplex PCR; TCRdb keeps only in-frame clonotypes and omits some of them. The table includes hundreds of thousands of clones, 70% to 80% detected once. Sequenced sample: PBMCs. The receptor set was obtained from a woman in her 40s in good health. Some clones in this sample may be carry-over from other donors' samples.

This chain joins TRBV7-9 and TRBJ1-1; D perhaps matches TRBD1 (6 bases). Trimming removed 4 bases from V and 4 bases from J, with 19 bases in between. The V gene's germline CDR1 is SEHNR and CDR2 FQNEAQ (reference sequence). This CDR3 region has 16 residues. The CDR3 nucleotides are TGTGCCAGCAGCTCCGGACAGCCCGCGTTTGGCACTGAAGCTTTCTTT. It codes for CASSSGQPAFGTEAFF.

The chain links TRBV11-2 to TRBJ2-1; D unresolved. The V end was cut by 3 bases, the J end by 0 bases, with 6 bases between. CDR3 size: 14 residues. Germline loops: CDR1 SGHAT, CDR2 FQNNGV. The CDR3 is CASSLVSSYNEQFF. The CDR3 region has the DNA TGTGCCAGCAGCTTGGTGAGCTCCTACAATGAGCAGTTCTTC.

V gene TRBV10-3 combines with J gene TRBJ2-1, with D possibly matching TRBD2 (6 bases). Germline assignment: CDR1 ENHRY and CDR2 SYGVKD. V lost 10 bases and J lost 6, with 13 bases in between. The CDR3 covers 12 residues. The CDR3 loop is CATGSSSNEQFF. CDR3 nucleotides: TGTGCCACCGGGAGTTCTTCCAATGAGCAGTTCTTC.

The chain is built from TRBV28 and TRBJ2-3; the match to TRBD2 covers 11 bases. This CDR3 comprises 15 residues. The junction had 4 bases not matched to a gene; V was cut back by 3 bases and J by 5 bases. Per the germline V gene, CDR1 is MDHEN and CDR2 is SYDVKM. The CDR3 spells CASSLVAGGRDTQYF. CDR3 DNA sequence: TGTGCCAGCAGTTTGGTAGCGGGAGGGAGAGATACGCAGTATTTT.

This clone showed up just once. This chain uses TRBV7-9 with TRBJ1-5; 8 bases fit TRBD1. V shed 1 base, J shed 6 bases, and the junction held 8 bases outside the gene matches. The length of the CDR3 is 16 residues. Looked up from germline, CDR1 is SEHNR and CDR2 is FQNEAQ (reference sequence). The CDR3 DNA reads as TGTGCCAGCAGCTTAGGGGCAGGGGGCGGGAGTCAGCCCCAGCATTTT. The encoded protein is CASSLGAGGGSQPQHF. The full variable domain, in which reference TRBV7-9 and TRBJ1-5 provide the parts outside the CDR3, is DTGVSQNPRHKITKRGQNVTFRCDPISEHNRLYWYRQTLGQGPEFLTYFQNEAQLEKSRLLSDRFSAERPKGSFSTLEIQRTEQGDSAMYLCASSLGAGGGSQPQHFGDGTRLSIL.

The rearrangement joins TRBV5-1 to TRBJ2-2; tentative D call: TRBD2 (5 bases). CDR1 is SGHRS, CDR2 YFSETQ, per germline. V was cut by 4 bases and J by 0 bases, with 7 bases left in between. CDR3 length: 14 residues. CDR3 coding DNA: TGCGCCAGCAGCCCCGGGACGAACACCGGGGAGCTGTTTTTT. It yields the protein CASSPGTNTGELFF.

J is TRBJ1-1 and V is TRBV30; the D gene is possibly TRBD1 (5 bases). The CDR3 totals 10 residues. Per the germline V gene, CDR1 is GTSNPN and CDR2 is SVGIG (reference sequence). Trimming took 8 bases from V and 1 from J, leaving 5 bases between them. CDR3 DNA sequence: TGTGCCGGGGCGAACACTGAAGCTTTCTTT. Amino acid sequence: CAGANTEAFF.

This clone was counted a single time. The rearrangement joins TRBV30 to TRBJ1-4; D may be TRBD1 (5 bases). V was cut by 5 bases and J by 3 bases, with 10 bases left in between. Germline assignment: CDR1 GTSNPN and CDR2 SVGIG (reference sequence). The CDR3 covers 13 residues. The CDR3 reads CAWRGVANEKLFF. CDR3 bases: TGTGCCTGGCGGGGGGTCGCTAATGAAAAACTGTTTTTT.

This chain joins TRBV11-3 and TRBJ2-3, with D possibly TRBD1 on 6 matching bases. The CDR3 runs to 15 residues. Germline CDR1 reads SGHNT; CDR2 reads YENEEA. Trimming stripped 5 bases from V and 1 base from J, with 13 bases between. The CDR3 nucleotides are TGTGCCAGCAGCCCAGGGGAAGCGGGCACAGATACGCAGTATTTT. Amino acids: CASSPGEAGTDTQYF.

This clone appeared once. One end of the junction does not line up with germline, which may come from a read error. The chain combines TRBV19 with TRBJ1-4, with a tentative D call TRBD1 (5 bases). This CDR3 is built from 11 residues. The germline V gene has CDR1 LNHDA and CDR2 SQIVND (reference sequence). CDR3 residues: CATRDYTTQIF. CDR3 bases: TGTGCCACCAGGGACTACACGACCCAAATATTT.

Comment on this clone: This CDR3 is also generated by other DNA sequences in the sample. The rearrangement links TRBV2 to TRBJ2-6; D is unclear. V lost 4 bases and J lost 4, with 5 bases in between. The CDR3 extends over 13 amino acids. Germline values: CDR1 SNHLY, CDR2 FYNNEI. The CDR3 DNA sequence: TGTGCCAGCAGTGGACCCGGGGCCAACGTCCTGACTTTC. It translates to CASSGPGANVLTF.

The chain carries TRBV10-3 and TRBJ2-3; a possible D gene is TRBD1 (5 bases). CDR3 size: 16 residues. Germline CDR1 is ENHRY and CDR2 is SYGVKD. Trimming cost V 6 bases and J 0 bases, with 16 bases left between them. CDR3 residues: CAISQGWDFSTDTQYF. Written as DNA, the CDR3 is TGTGCCATCAGCCAGGGTTGGGATTTTAGCACAGATACGCAGTATTTT.

V usage is TRBV27 and J usage is TRBJ2-3, with D unclear. This CDR3 is built from 13 residues. The germline V and J ends were trimmed by 2 bases and 11 bases, with 14 bases remaining between them. The germline V gene encodes CDR1 MNHEY and CDR2 SMNVEV (reference sequence). CDR3 loop: CASSLNFRVGQYF. As DNA, the CDR3 is TGTGCCAGCAGTTTAAACTTTCGCGTGGGGCAGTATTTT.

The rearrangement links TRBV28 to TRBJ2-4; D remains ambiguous. Germline V gives CDR1 MDHEN, CDR2 SYDVKM. This CDR3 comprises 13 residues. Trimming removed 3 bases at V and 3 bases at J, with 6 bases between. CDR3 sequence (DNA): TGTGCCAGCAGTTTGGGTGGCAAAAACATTCAGTACTTC. Protein sequence: CASSLGGKNIQYF.

This clone was detected a few times. The chain employs TRBV11-1 and TRBJ1-1; the D gene is possibly TRBD1 (5 bases). Germline-derived CDR1 and CDR2 are SGHAT and FQDESV (reference sequence). The CDR3 is made up of 14 amino acids. V was cut by 5 bases and J by 0 bases, with 10 bases left in between. CDR3 DNA sequence: TGTGCCAGCAGCAAGACAGTCATGAACACTGAAGCTTTCTTT. Translation gives CASSKTVMNTEAFF.

The chain links TRBV9 to TRBJ2-7; D is unclear. CDR1 is SGDLS and CDR2 is YYNGEE in the germline V gene. With 0 bases removed from V and 4 bases from J, the gap between germline ends came to 14 bases. There are 15 residues in the CDR3. The CDR3 DNA reads as TGTGCCAGCAGCGTAGGGCAAAGTTCTTCTTACGAGCAGTACTTC. Translation gives CASSVGQSSSYEQYF.

This rearrangement joins TRBV2 to TRBJ2-2; 7 bases map to TRBD2. The J segment lost 7 bases and the V segment lost 3 bases, leaving 8 bases of the junction unmatched. The CDR3 consists of 15 residues. Germline assignment: CDR1 SNHLY and CDR2 FYNNEI. The CDR3 reads CASSDKRGAIGELFF. CDR3 DNA sequence: TGTGCCAGCAGTGACAAGCGGGGTGCGATCGGGGAGCTGTTTTTT.